The present entry profiles one T cell receptor beta chain with its context. The repertoire was sequenced with immunoSEQ multiplex PCR; TCRdb's copy has only in-frame clones and lacks some. The sample consists of roughly 2.4 million clones, approximately 94% of them appearing once. This record belongs to a study of shared clonotypes between healthy human individuals. The CDR3 length is 13 residues. Germline assignment: CDR1 SGHRS and CDR2 YFSETQ. Trimming pared 9 bases from V and 9 bases from J, leaving 19 bases between. J is TRBJ1-5 and V is TRBV5-1; no definite D call. The sequence was obtained from a man aged 18 to 29 in good health. Sequencing was done on a sample of naive CD4+ T cells sorted from blood. Documented subset: CD45RA+ positively selected. CDR3 sequence (DNA): TGCGCCACCTCGACCGGACCGGATAGGCCCCAGCATTTT. As protein: CATSTGPDRPQHF. The full variable domain, completed using reference TRBV5-1 and TRBJ1-5, is KAGVTQTPRYLIKTRGQQVTLSCSPISGHRSVSWYQQTPGQGLQFLFEYFSETQRNKGNFPGRFSGRQFSNSRSEMNVSTLELGDSALYLCATSTGPDRPQHFGDGTRLSIL.